The rows below give T cell receptor beta chains drawn from one sample of a study of spatial heterogeneity in lung cancer. A single record per CDR3 protein comes from TCRdb applying MiXCR to the 5' RACE reads. Among 110,000 or so distinct CDR3 sequences listed, 10% to 11% were seen once. Sequences were derived from PBMCs, sampled at follow-up. These receptors all stem from a female donor with early-stage non-small cell lung cancer. Both conserved end residues are part of each CDR3. The D gene is left open where the match is weak. Part of the rows lack a size; the others show once, few, many or a class for expanded clones.

TGTGCCAGCAGGATGGACAGGGACCACGAGCAGTACTTC CASRMDRDHEQYF TRBJ2-7 . TRBV6-5 TRBD1
TGTGCTAGCAGCCCGGGACTAGCGGGACCAGATACGCAGTATTTT CASSPGLAGPDTQYF TRBJ2-3 few TRBV7-7 TRBD2
TGCGCCAGCAGCCAAGATGTGGCGGGTTTTACCTACAATGAGCAGTTCTTC CASSQDVAGFTYNEQFF TRBJ2-1 . TRBV4-1 .
TGTGCCAGCAGCTATTCTAGGTATCCCAGCGAGCAGTACTTC CASSYSRYPSEQYF TRBJ2-7 . TRBV11-1 .
TGCGCCAGCAGCTCGGGGGATGTTGCCGGGGAGCTGTTTTTT CASSSGDVAGELFF TRBJ2-2 few TRBV5-1 .
TGTGCCAGCAGTCGACTAGGGGACGTTGAACTGTTTTTT CASSRLGDVELFF TRBJ1-4 many TRBV27 .
TGTGCCAGCTCACCTGGGACCTCGGAGGGTGAAAAACTGTTTTTT CASSPGTSEGEKLFF TRBJ1-4 many TRBV18 .
TGCAGCGTTCGGGACAATGAGCAGTTCTTC CSVRDNEQFF TRBJ2-1 few TRBV29-1 .
TGTGCCAGCAGCTCCCCGAGGGGCCCTACTGACAATGAGCAGTTCTTC CASSSPRGPTDNEQFF TRBJ2-1 . TRBV5-4 .
TGTGCCAGCCGACAGGGGGCGGGGAACACTGAAGCTTTCTTT CASRQGAGNTEAFF TRBJ1-1 . TRBV7-9 TRBD1
TGCGCCAGCAGCTTGGCGCCTAGCGGGACACGGGAGCAGTTCTTC CASSLAPSGTREQFF TRBJ2-1 many TRBV5-1 TRBD2
TGTGCCAGCTCACCATCCGGGACAGCAAGAAACATTCAGTACTTC CASSPSGTARNIQYF TRBJ2-4 few TRBV18 TRBD1
TGTGCCAGCAGAAGCGGGACAGGGATCTATGGCTACACCTTC CASRSGTGIYGYTF TRBJ1-2 few TRBV6-5 TRBD1
TGTGCCAGCAGCCTTTGGAAGAACACTGAAGCTTTCTTT CASSLWKNTEAFF TRBJ1-1 few TRBV6-2/TRBV6-3 .
TGTGCCAGCTCACCATCAGGGGCTAATGAAAAACTGTTTTTT CASSPSGANEKLFF TRBJ1-4 . TRBV18 .
TGCAGCGTTGAACGGCGTTATGGCTACACCTTC CSVERRYGYTF TRBJ1-2 many TRBV29-1 .